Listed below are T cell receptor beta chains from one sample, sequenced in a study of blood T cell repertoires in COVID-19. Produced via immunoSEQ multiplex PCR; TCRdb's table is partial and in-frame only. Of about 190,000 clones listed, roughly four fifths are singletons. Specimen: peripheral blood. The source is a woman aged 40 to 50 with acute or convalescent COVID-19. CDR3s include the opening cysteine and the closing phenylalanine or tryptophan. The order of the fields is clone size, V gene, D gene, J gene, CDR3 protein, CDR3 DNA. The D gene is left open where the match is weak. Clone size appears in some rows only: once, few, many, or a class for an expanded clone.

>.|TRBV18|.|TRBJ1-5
CASSPPTDGIRQPQHF
TGTGCCAGCTCACCACCTACAGACGGGATTAGGCAGCCCCAGCATTTT
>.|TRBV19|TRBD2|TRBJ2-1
CASSIYSGGANEQFF
TGTGCCAGTAGTATCTATAGCGGGGGGGCCAATGAGCAGTTCTTC
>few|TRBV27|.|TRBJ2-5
CASSLTGRGETQYF
TGTGCCAGCAGTTTGACGGGGAGGGGGGAGACCCAGTACTTC
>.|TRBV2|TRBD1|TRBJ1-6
CASSAKQGMGSPLHF
TGTGCCAGCTCAGCAAAACAGGGGATGGGTTCACCCCTCCACTTT
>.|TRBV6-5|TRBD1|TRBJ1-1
CASTPTGGHTEAFF
TGTGCCAGCACACCCACAGGGGGTCATACTGAAGCTTTCTTT
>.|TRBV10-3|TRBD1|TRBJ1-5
CAISELKGAAQPQHF
TGTGCCATCAGTGAGTTAAAGGGGGCGGCTCAGCCCCAGCATTTT
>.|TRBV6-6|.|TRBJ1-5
CASSYSSGQQQPQHF
TGTGCCAGCAGTTACTCATCAGGGCAACAGCAGCCCCAGCATTTT
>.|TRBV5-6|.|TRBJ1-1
CASSLFNVRLPAFF
TGTGCCAGCAGCTTGTTTAACGTGAGGTTGCCGGCTTTCTTT
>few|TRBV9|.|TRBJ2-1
CASSVGLPDEQFF
TGTGCCAGCAGCGTAGGTTTGCCGGATGAGCAGTTCTTC
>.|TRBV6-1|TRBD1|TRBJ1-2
CASSEGQNYGYTF
TGTGCCAGCAGTGAGGGACAGAACTATGGCTACACCTTC
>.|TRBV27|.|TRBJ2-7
CASSRTPGYEQYF
TGTGCCAGCAGCCGGACCCCGGGGTACGAGCAGTACTTC
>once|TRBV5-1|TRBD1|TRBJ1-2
CASSSVQGAQGYTF
TGCGCCAGCAGTTCCGTTCAGGGGGCGCAGGGCTACACCTTC
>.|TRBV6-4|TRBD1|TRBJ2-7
CASRIQTGNYEQYF
TGTGCCAGCAGAATCCAGACAGGGAACTACGAGCAGTACTTC
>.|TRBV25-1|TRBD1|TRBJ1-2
CASSAPGTGANYGYTF
TGTGCCAGCAGTGCCCCCGGGACAGGGGCTAACTATGGCTACACCTTC
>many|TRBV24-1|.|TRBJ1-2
CATSESDIYGYTF
TGTGCCACCAGTGAATCAGATATCTATGGCTACACCTTC
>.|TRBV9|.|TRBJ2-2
CASSARGLQPGELFF
TGTGCCAGCAGCGCCCGGGGACTTCAGCCCGGGGAGCTGTTTTTT
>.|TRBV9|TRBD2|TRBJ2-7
CASSPWSGGGTSYEQYF
TGTGCCAGCAGCCCGTGGTCGGGCGGGGGAACCTCCTACGAGCAGTACTTC
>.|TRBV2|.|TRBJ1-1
CASTISLNTEAFF
TGTGCCAGCACAATTAGCCTGAACACTGAAGCTTTCTTT
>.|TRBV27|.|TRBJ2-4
CASSSSLGGIQYF
TGTGCCAGCAGTTCCTCTCTGGGGGGCATTCAGTACTTC
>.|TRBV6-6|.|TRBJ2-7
CASSPASALVFNYEQYF
TGTGCCAGCAGTCCCGCTAGCGCCCTAGTGTTTAACTACGAGCAGTACTTC
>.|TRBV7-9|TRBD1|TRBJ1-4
CASSLTGGAGEKLFF
TGTGCCAGCAGTCTAACAGGGGGCGCAGGGGAAAAACTGTTTTTT
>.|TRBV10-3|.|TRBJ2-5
CAISELRQSAAETQYF
TGTGCCATCAGTGAGTTAAGACAGTCGGCAGCAGAGACCCAGTACTTC
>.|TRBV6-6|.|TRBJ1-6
CASSPLRQTELNSPLHF
TGTGCCAGCAGTCCACTTCGCCAGACAGAGCTTAATTCACCCCTCCACTTT
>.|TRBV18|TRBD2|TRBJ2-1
CASSPPGGVSYNEQFF
TGTGCCAGCTCACCACCCGGGGGGGTTTCCTACAATGAGCAGTTCTTC
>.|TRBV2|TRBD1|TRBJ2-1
CASIRDRNNEQFF
TGTGCCAGCATTAGGGACAGGAACAATGAGCAGTTCTTC
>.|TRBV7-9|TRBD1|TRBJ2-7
CASSFGQVKAVEQYF
TGTGCCAGCAGCTTTGGACAGGTAAAAGCTGTCGAGCAGTACTTC
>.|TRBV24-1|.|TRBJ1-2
CATSDLRQGYGYTF
TGTGCCACCAGTGATTTGCGCCAGGGCTATGGCTACACCTTC
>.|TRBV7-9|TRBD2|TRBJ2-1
CASSFTSGGNNEQFF
TGTGCCAGCAGCTTTACTAGCGGGGGTAACAATGAGCAGTTCTTC
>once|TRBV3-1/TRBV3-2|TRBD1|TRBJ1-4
CASSHTGTGGNEKLFF
TGTGCCAGCAGCCACACCGGGACAGGGGGAAATGAAAAACTGTTTTTT
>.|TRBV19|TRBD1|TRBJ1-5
CASSHGQGYNQPQHF
TGTGCCAGTAGTCACGGACAGGGCTACAATCAGCCCCAGCATTTT
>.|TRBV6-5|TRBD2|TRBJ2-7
CASQRSGNTYEQYF
TGTGCCAGTCAACGGAGCGGGAATACCTACGAGCAGTACTTC
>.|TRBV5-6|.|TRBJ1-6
CASSKGRGNFNSPLHF
TGTGCCAGCAGCAAAGGGCGGGGGAACTTCAATTCACCCCTCCACTTT
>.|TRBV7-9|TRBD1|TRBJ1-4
CASSLGGGQEKLFF
TGTGCCAGCAGCTTAGGAGGGGGACAGGAAAAACTGTTTTTT
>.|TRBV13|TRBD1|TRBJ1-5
CASSWGGQASNQPQHF
TGTGCCAGCAGCTGGGGGGGACAGGCGAGCAATCAGCCCCAGCATTTT
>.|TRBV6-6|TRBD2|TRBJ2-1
CASSYQLAGGLNEQFF
TGTGCCAGCAGCTACCAACTAGCGGGGGGGCTAAATGAGCAGTTCTTC
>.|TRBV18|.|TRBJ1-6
CASSRSGTSNSPLHF
TGTGCCAGCTCACGGTCCGGGACTTCTAATTCACCCCTCCACTTT